The 10 T cell receptor beta chains below all came from one sample that was sequenced in a study of blood T cell repertoires in COVID-19. Sequencing used immunoSEQ multiplex PCR; TCRdb keeps in-frame clones, though not all of them. The sample lists approximately 300,000 clones; about 83% were seen once. The sequencing input was peripheral blood. The receptors here all came from a woman in her forties or fifties with acute or convalescent COVID-19.

The chain carries TRBV12-3 or TRBV12-4 and TRBJ2-7; maybe TRBD1 (5 bases). V was shortened by 1 base and J by 13 bases, with 14 bases between the two germline ends. The CDR3 totals 12 residues. CDR3 sequence (DNA): TGTGCCAGCAGTTTAGGGCAGGGTGTCTCCTACTTC. Translating gives CASSLGQGVSYF.

This clone has just a few counts. The rearrangement joins TRBV14 to TRBJ2-7; TRBD2 matches 14 bases. J was trimmed by 6 bases and V by 4 bases; bases with no gene match: 8. The CDR3 runs 16 residues. Germline assignment: CDR1 SGHDN and CDR2 FVKESK. For the CDR3, the DNA is TGTGCCAGCAGCCCTTTGGGGACTAGCGGGAGAGCCGAGCAGTACTTC. It yields the protein CASSPLGTSGRAEQYF.

This clone was counted only a few times. The chain joins TRBV15 to TRBJ2-5; maybe TRBD2 (6 bases). V was shortened by 6 bases and J by 4 bases, with 12 bases between the two germline ends. The CDR3 is 13 amino acids. Germline CDR1 LNHNV, CDR2 YYDKDF (reference sequence). In DNA, the CDR3 is TGTGCCACCAGGACTAGAGCGCGAGAGACCCAGTACTTC. This gives the protein CATRTRARETQYF. Complete variable domain (other parts from reference TRBV15 and TRBJ2-5): DAMVIQNPRYQVTQFGKPVTLSCSQTLNHNVMYWYQQKSSQAPKLLFHYYDKDFNNEADTPDNFQSRRPNTSFCFLDIRSPGLGDTAMYLCATRTRARETQYFGPGTRLLVL.

The CDR3 loop reads CASSTLGEGNYGYTF. Written as DNA, the CDR3 is TGTGCCAGCTCAACCCTCGGGGAGGGAAACTATGGCTACACCTTC. This rearrangement joins TRBV18 to TRBJ1-2; D call uncertain. V gave up 5 bases and J gave up 2 bases, with 15 bases separating them. From germline, CDR1 is KGHSH and CDR2 LQKENI. The CDR3 runs to 15 residues.

V gene TRBV28 combines with J gene TRBJ2-7, with 8 bases identical to TRBD2. Germline-derived CDR1 and CDR2 are MDHEN and SYDVKM. The ends lost 2 bases at V and 0 bases at J; junction bases unmatched: 3. This CDR3 is built from 15 residues. The CDR3 region is CASSLPSGYSYEQYF. CDR3 DNA: TGTGCCAGCAGTTTACCTAGCGGGTACTCCTACGAGCAGTACTTC.

The rearrangement links TRBV19 to TRBJ1-1; no definite D call. The CDR3 runs 12 residues. Germline lookup yields CDR1 LNHDA and CDR2 SQIVND (reference sequence). V was shortened by 5 bases and J by 1 base, with 5 bases between the two germline ends. The CDR3: CASSRENTEAFF. CDR3 nucleotides: TGTGCCAGTAGTCGGGAGAACACTGAAGCTTTCTTT.

The V and J genes are TRBV6-6 and TRBJ2-7; TRBD2 might be the D (5 bases). Germline CDR1 reads MNHNY; CDR2 reads SVGAGI (reference sequence). CDR3 size: 13 residues. The V end lost 8 bases, the J end lost 3 bases, and 14 bases lay between the germline ends. CDR3 amino acids: CASGVGGVYEQYF. The CDR3 nucleotides read TGTGCCAGCGGCGTAGGAGGAGTCTACGAGCAGTACTTC.

The CDR3 nucleotides are TGTGCCAGCAGTTTAGGCCAGCAAGAGACCCAGTACTTC. Translation: CASSLGQQETQYF. The V call is TRBV12-3 or TRBV12-4, the J call TRBJ2-5; no firm D call. The V and J ends lost 1 base and 2 bases respectively, with 5 bases between them. The CDR3 sequence is 13 residues long.

The J gene is TRBJ2-3, the V gene TRBV28, with 7 bases fitting TRBD2. The CDR3 is 16 residues long. CDR1 and CDR2 (germline): MDHEN, SYDVKM. J gave up 0 bases and V 5 bases, and 8 bases lay outside the gene matches. CDR3 bases: TGTGCCAGCAGTCACCTACTAGCGACGAGCACAGATACGCAGTATTTT. Protein: CASSHLLATSTDTQYF. Variable domain in full (rest from reference TRBV28 and TRBJ2-3): DVKVTQSSRYLVKRTGEKVFLECVQDMDHENMFWYRQDPGLGLRLIYFSYDVKMKEKGDIPEGYSVSREKKERFSLILESASTNQTSMYLCASSHLLATSTDTQYFGPGTRLTVL.

This rearrangement joins TRBV4-1 to TRBJ2-2; the match to TRBD1 covers 7 bases. CDR3 length: 15 amino acids. The junction had 5 bases not matched to a gene; V was cut back by 4 bases and J by 3 bases. Germline lookup yields CDR1 MGHRA and CDR2 YSYEKL. In DNA form, the CDR3 reads TGCGCCAGCAGCCTTCGGGACAGTTACACCGGGGAGCTGTTTTTT. It encodes CASSLRDSYTGELFF.